This T cell receptor beta chain emerged from a study of T cells in Graves' hyperthyroidism and ophthalmopathy. Whole-study results and caveats: Most thyroid clonotypes expanded above 0.001 appeared in blood too.

CDR3 length: 16 amino acids. Germline V gene data show CDR1 as SEHNR and CDR2 as FQNEAQ (reference sequence). V was shortened by 2 bases and J by 3 bases, with 17 bases between the two germline ends. Many counts were recorded for this clonotype. As yet, its antigen is unknown. RNA transcripts gave rise to amplified TCR beta CDR3 regions. An initial round of RT-PCR targeting the TCR CDR3 relied on the HTBI primer set. In TCRdb, the multiplex PCR reads were re-called with MiXCR into one record per CDR3 protein. The table has 250,000 to 300,000 distinct CDR3 sequences, roughly a fifth seen once. Fresh peripheral blood, approximately 10 ml, yielded the PBMCs.

The V call is TRBV7-9, the J call TRBJ2-7; possibly TRBD2 for D (6 bases). Sequencing was carried out using blood. The receptor's source is a man aged 45-65 years with Graves' ophthalmopathy. The CDR3 DNA is TGTGCCAGCAGCTTATGGAGTGCCCAGGGAGGCTACGAGCAGTACTTC. This translates into CASSLWSAQGGYEQYF.